These 30 T cell receptor beta chains share one sample of origin, sequenced in a study of blood T cell repertoires in COVID-19. The table came from immunoSEQ multiplex PCR; TCRdb's copy has only in-frame clones and leaves some out. The sample includes about 250,000 clones, around 84% of them seen just once. Sample: peripheral blood. The receptors here all came from a woman aged 40 to 50 who had recovered from COVID-19.

The DNA for the CDR3 is TGTGCCAGCTCACCATATACAGGGGAAAATGAAAAACTGTTTTTT. Its translation: CASSPYTGENEKLFF. The chain recombines TRBV18 with TRBJ1-4; TRBD1 agrees at 7 bases. The CDR3 extends over 15 amino acids. With V trimmed by 2 bases and J by 5 bases, 5 bases remained unmatched. Germline V gives CDR1 KGHSH, CDR2 LQKENI.

This chain links TRBV7-8 with TRBJ1-2, with D unresolved. Trimming took 7 bases from V and 5 from J, leaving 17 bases between them. There are 14 residues in the CDR3. Germline CDR1 SGHVS, CDR2 FQNEAQ. CDR3 sequence: CASKGRIEGYGYTF. CDR3 bases: TGTGCCAGCAAAGGGCGAATAGAGGGTTATGGCTACACCTTC.

The V and J genes are TRBV19 and TRBJ2-1; 8 bases map to TRBD1. Germline V gene lookup returns CDR1 LNHDA and CDR2 SQIVND (reference sequence). The CDR3 extends over 12 amino acids. The V gene end was trimmed by 8 bases and the J gene end by 6 bases; junction bases not matched to a gene: 3. The CDR3 loop reads CASGQGGNEQFF. DNA of the CDR3: TGTGCCAGTGGACAGGGCGGCAATGAGCAGTTCTTC. The whole variable domain, remainder taken from reference TRBV19 and TRBJ2-1, is DGGITQSPKYLFRKEGQNVTLSCEQNLNHDAMYWYRQDPGQGLRLIYYSQIVNDFQKGDIAEGYSVSREKKESFPLTVTSAQKNPTAFYLCASGQGGNEQFFGPGTRLTVL.

The chain links TRBV7-2 to TRBJ2-1, with D perhaps TRBD1 (5 bases). V shed 6 bases and J shed 8 bases, with 17 bases lying between them. The CDR3 has 14 amino acids. Looked up from germline, CDR1 is SGHTA and CDR2 is FQGNSA. The CDR3 region has the DNA TGTGCCAGCAGAACAACTGCAGGGTGGCATGAGCAGTTCTTC. The encoded protein is CASRTTAGWHEQFF. Based on the CDR3 plus reference TRBV7-2 and TRBJ2-1, the full variable domain is GAGVSQSPSNKVTEKGKDVELRCDPISGHTALYWYRQSLGQGLEFLIYFQGNSAPDKSGLPSDRFSAERTGGSVSTLTIQRTQQEDSAVYLCASRTTAGWHEQFFGPGTRLTVL.

The gene calls are TRBV19 and TRBJ1-6; D is unclear. This CDR3 is 16 amino acids long. Trimming pared 4 bases from V and 7 bases from J, leaving 17 bases between. Germline loops: CDR1 LNHDA, CDR2 SQIVND (reference sequence). Here the CDR3 DNA reads TGTGCCAGTAGTACCCAGTCCCGACTGAGGAATTCACCCCTCCACTTT. Its translation: CASSTQSRLRNSPLHF.

This sequence joins TRBV6-5 and TRBJ2-1; 7 bases fit TRBD2. The CDR3 is made up of 15 amino acids. Trimming cost V 8 bases and J 2 bases; bases outside gene matches: 9. Germline V CDR1 and CDR2: MNHEY, SVGAGI. CDR3 amino acids: CASLIQGLPYNEQFF. Written as DNA, the CDR3 is TGTGCCAGCTTAATTCAGGGACTACCCTACAATGAGCAGTTCTTC.

This chain uses TRBV10-3 with TRBJ1-5; D is perhaps TRBD1 (6 bases). The CDR3 contains 13 residues. Germline assignment: CDR1 ENHRY and CDR2 SYGVKD. Trimming left V 5 bases short and J 3 bases short, with 8 bases between. CDR3 bases: TGTGCCATCAGTACAGGGCCCAATCAGCCCCAGCATTTT. The encoded protein is CAISTGPNQPQHF.

The J gene is TRBJ2-1, the V gene TRBV5-1, with 11 bases matching TRBD2. This CDR3 is 18 amino acids long. V trimming: 0 bases; J trimming: 3 bases; junction bases outside the gene matches: 8. Germline values: CDR1 SGHRS, CDR2 YFSETQ. CDR3 in amino acids: CASSLVPSTSGVYNEQFF. In nucleotides, the CDR3 is TGCGCCAGCAGCTTGGTACCCTCGACTAGCGGGGTCTACAATGAGCAGTTCTTC.

V and J are TRBV2 and TRBJ1-5, with 9 nucleotides matching TRBD1. The V gene's germline CDR1 is SNHLY and CDR2 FYNNEI. With V trimmed by 11 bases and J by 1 base, 6 bases remained unmatched. The CDR3 covers 14 residues. The CDR3 loop is CACRDRVSNQPQHF. CDR3 DNA sequence: TGTGCCTGTCGGGACAGGGTAAGCAATCAGCCCCAGCATTTT.

V and J are TRBV4-2 and TRBJ2-5, with 15 bases fitting TRBD2. The CDR3 extends over 17 amino acids. Looked up from germline, CDR1 is LGHNA and CDR2 is YNFKEQ. The junction had 7 bases not matched to a gene; V was cut back by 4 bases and J by 4 bases. CDR3 bases: TGTGCCAGCAGCCTAGCCGGGACTAGCGGGGGGACAGAGACCCAGTACTTC. The encoded protein is CASSLAGTSGGTETQYF.

This chain uses TRBV2 with TRBJ2-5, with TRBD2 matching over 10 bases. Germline trimming cut 3 bases from V and 2 bases from J; bases unmatched to any gene: 3. Germline loops: CDR1 SNHLY, CDR2 FYNNEI. The CDR3 is 15 residues long. CDR3 sequence (DNA): TGTGCCAGCAGTGACCAGCGGGGGGGGCAAGAGACCCAGTACTTC. It codes for CASSDQRGGQETQYF.

In the case of this clone: Additional DNA sequences in this sample encode the identical CDR3. The CDR3: CASSEQGLNQPQHF. CDR3 DNA: TGTGCCAGCAGTGAACAGGGGCTAAATCAGCCCCAGCATTTT. The chain recombines TRBV2 with TRBJ1-5, with D maybe TRBD1 (6 bases). Trimming pared 2 bases from V and 4 bases from J, leaving 9 bases between. There are 14 residues in the CDR3. Germline loops: CDR1 SNHLY, CDR2 FYNNEI.

This clone has only a few counts. The V and J genes are TRBV6-4 and TRBJ1-6; D is unresolved. Germline CDR1 reads MRHNA; CDR2 reads SNTAGT. The CDR3 covers 13 residues. The V end lost 0 bases, the J end lost 13 bases, and 10 bases lay between the germline ends. CDR3 sequence: CASSDSTAGPLHF. The DNA of the CDR3 is TGTGCCAGCAGTGACTCCACCGCAGGTCCCCTCCACTTT.

The CDR3 region has the DNA TGTGCCAGCAGCTTAGGAGGGAACGATAATTCACCCCTCCACTTT. The encoded protein is CASSLGGNDNSPLHF. V gene TRBV5-5 combines with J gene TRBJ1-6, with D uncertain. Germline loops: CDR1 SGHKS, CDR2 YYEKEE (reference sequence). The length of the CDR3 is 15 residues. The germline V and J ends were trimmed by 2 bases and 5 bases, with 11 bases remaining between them.

The chain recombines TRBV18 with TRBJ1-1; TRBD1 agrees at 7 bases. This CDR3 spans 15 amino acids. Germline V lookup: CDR1 KGHSH, CDR2 LQKENI. V lost 4 bases and J lost 3; bases outside the gene matches: 8. CDR3 coding DNA: TGTGCCAGCTCACTACAGGGACAGCGGGACACTGAAGCTTTCTTT. Encoded protein: CASSLQGQRDTEAFF. Complete variable domain (other parts from reference TRBV18 and TRBJ1-1): NAGVMQNPRHLVRRRGQEARLRCSPMKGHSHVYWYRQLPEEGLKFMVYLQKENIIDESGMPKERFSAEFPKEGPSILRIQQVVRGDSAAYFCASSLQGQRDTEAFFGQGTRLTVV.

V usage is TRBV7-6 and J usage is TRBJ2-2; 12 bases agree with TRBD1. Trimming took 9 bases from V and 7 from J; bases not matched to a gene: 6. Germline CDR1 and CDR2: SGHVS and FNYEAQ. The CDR3 length is 14 residues. The chain's CDR3 is CARGTGGFGGELFF. The CDR3 coding sequence is TGTGCCAGAGGGACAGGGGGCTTCGGCGGGGAGCTGTTTTTT.

This clone was observed a single time. V is TRBV4-1 and J is TRBJ1-2, with D uncertain. This CDR3 has 14 residues. Looked up from germline, CDR1 is MGHRA and CDR2 is YSYEKL. Trimming shortened V by 0 bases and J by 1 base, and 6 bases separated the two germline ends. The DNA for the CDR3 is TGCGCCAGCAGCCAAGAAGCCTTTAACTATGGCTACACCTTC. Translated: CASSQEAFNYGYTF.

This chain uses TRBV28 with TRBJ2-7; TRBD1 matches 7 bases. CDR3 length equals 13 residues. V gave up 3 bases and J gave up 5 bases; unmatched junction bases: 4. Germline V CDR1 and CDR2: MDHEN, SYDVKM. DNA for the CDR3: TGTGCCAGCAGTTTCGGACAGGCTGACGAGCAGTACTTC. Translating it yields CASSFGQADEQYF. The full variable domain, with the rest looked up from reference TRBV28 and TRBJ2-7, is DVKVTQSSRYLVKRTGEKVFLECVQDMDHENMFWYRQDPGLGLRLIYFSYDVKMKEKGDIPEGYSVSREKKERFSLILESASTNQTSMYLCASSFGQADEQYFGPGTRLTVT.

J is TRBJ2-7 and V is TRBV2; D gene ambiguous. This CDR3 spans 16 amino acids. Trimming shortened V by 7 bases and J by 6 bases, and 25 bases separated the two germline ends. The germline CDR1 and CDR2 sequences are SNHLY and FYNNEI. The chain's CDR3 is CASTPPSAAGLSEQYF. In DNA, the CDR3 is TGTGCCAGCACCCCCCCCTCCGCAGCAGGTTTGAGCGAGCAGTACTTC. The variable domain in full, completed from reference TRBV2 and TRBJ2-7, reads EPEVTQTPSHQVTQMGQEVILRCVPISNHLYFYWYRQILGQKVEFLVSFYNNEISEKSEIFDDQFSVERPDGSNFTLKIRSTKLEDSAMYFCASTPPSAAGLSEQYFGPGTRLTVT.

The rearrangement links TRBV28 to TRBJ1-4; TRBD1 aligns across 9 bases. This CDR3 is built from 15 residues. J gave up 8 bases and V 4 bases, and 8 bases lay outside the gene matches. Germline V gene lookup returns CDR1 MDHEN and CDR2 SYDVKM. This CDR3 is CASSSGTGIREKLFF. CDR3 bases: TGTGCCAGCAGTTCCGGGACAGGGATAAGGGAAAAACTGTTTTTT.

The chain is built from TRBV29-1 and TRBJ2-1; 7 bases fit TRBD1. This CDR3 is built from 15 residues. Germline V lookup: CDR1 SQVTM, CDR2 ANQGSEA. The ends lost 4 bases at V and 1 base at J; junction bases unmatched: 7. The CDR3, as DNA: TGCAGCGTTGTGCGGACAGGTTTTTCCTACAATGAGCAGTTCTTC. It codes for CSVVRTGFSYNEQFF.

This chain connects TRBV29-1 to TRBJ2-1, with 12 positions matching TRBD2. The CDR3 covers 13 residues. The V and J ends lost 7 bases and 7 bases, in that order; junction bases with no gene match: 5. The V gene's germline CDR1 is SQVTM and CDR2 ANQGSEA. CDR3 loop: CSGRTSGVNEQFF. For the CDR3, the DNA is TGCAGCGGGAGGACTAGCGGGGTGAATGAGCAGTTCTTC.

This clone has at least ten counts. The rearrangement links TRBV11-3 to TRBJ1-1; D call uncertain. CDR3 length: 14 amino acids. Germline CDR1 is SGHNT and CDR2 is YENEEA. With 8 bases removed from V and 3 bases from J, the gap between germline ends came to 16 bases. This CDR3 is CASREGFRDTEAFF. CDR3 in DNA: TGTGCCAGCCGGGAGGGCTTTCGGGACACTGAAGCTTTCTTT.

This rearrangement joins TRBV19 to TRBJ1-2; D call uncertain. Germline-derived CDR1 and CDR2 are LNHDA and SQIVND (reference sequence). The CDR3 has 13 residues. V lost 11 bases and J 7 bases, leaving 20 bases between the germline ends. DNA for the CDR3: TGTGCCGGGCGCGATAGGTCAGGATCTGGCTACACCTTC. This encodes CAGRDRSGSGYTF.

V and J are TRBV6-5 and TRBJ1-1; a possible D gene is TRBD1 (6 bases). Deletions cut 8 bases from V and 4 bases from J, with 8 bases between. In germline, CDR1 is MNHEY, CDR2 SVGAGI. This CDR3 comprises 11 residues. The CDR3 here is CASLQGTEAFF. CDR3 DNA: TGTGCCAGCTTACAGGGCACTGAAGCTTTCTTT.

The chain has TRBV6-5 and TRBJ2-1, with 10 nucleotides matching TRBD1. Germline V gives CDR1 MNHEY, CDR2 SVGAGI. The CDR3 extends over 15 amino acids. After removal of 5 bases from V and 7 bases from J, the junction contained 8 bases not matched to a gene. In DNA, the CDR3 is TGTGCCAGCAGTCCTCTGACAGGGGGCGGGAATGAGCAGTTCTTC. Translation: CASSPLTGGGNEQFF.

This chain links TRBV27 with TRBJ1-2; 8 bases line up with TRBD1. This CDR3 is 15 amino acids long. V shed 0 bases, J shed 2 bases, and the junction held 2 bases outside the gene matches. CDR1 and CDR2 (germline): MNHEY, SMNVEV (reference sequence). CDR3 DNA: TGTGCCAGCAGTTTATCGGCAGGGGGCAACTATGGCTACACCTTC. Its translation: CASSLSAGGNYGYTF.

The chain couples TRBV2 to TRBJ1-2; no clear D gene. V was trimmed by 4 bases and J by 2 bases, leaving 11 bases between them. The CDR3 is made up of 14 amino acids. Germline lookup yields CDR1 SNHLY and CDR2 FYNNEI. The CDR3 coding sequence is TGTGCCAGCAGTGTGGCAGGATTAAACTATGGCTACACCTTC. It codes for CASSVAGLNYGYTF.

The chain couples TRBV12-3 or TRBV12-4 to TRBJ2-2; TRBD1 agrees at 7 bases. This CDR3 has 13 residues. The junction had 4 bases not matched to a gene; V was cut back by 6 bases and J by 6 bases. Here the CDR3 reads CASRGTVPGELFF. In DNA, the CDR3 is TGTGCCAGCAGGGGGACAGTCCCCGGGGAGCTGTTTTTT.

J is TRBJ2-5 and V is TRBV7-2; the D gene is possibly TRBD2 (5 bases). The CDR3 length is 15 residues. V was cut by 5 bases and J by 2 bases, with 15 bases left in between. Germline loops: CDR1 SGHTA, CDR2 FQGNSA. The CDR3 region has the DNA TGTGCCAGCAGCGTAACCGGGGAGCGACAAGAGACCCAGTACTTC. Residues: CASSVTGERQETQYF.